This is a list of T cell receptor beta chains from one sample in a study of cytomegalovirus exposure and HLA in healthy donors. Profiling relied on immunoSEQ multiplex PCR, and the TCRdb table lists in-frame clones only, not all of them. The sample has roughly 200,000 clones; around 80% are singletons. Sequences were obtained from PBMCs. The receptors derive from a woman aged 60-70 years in good health and CMV-seropositive. The CDR3 runs from the conserved cysteine through the conserved F or W. Clone size appears in some rows only: once, few, many, or a class for an expanded clone.

j_gene,abundance,v_gene,CDR3aa
TRBJ2-6,NA,TRBV27,CASSLRDRGSGANGLTF
TRBJ1-6,NA,TRBV7-3,CASSQRGGSYNSPLHF
TRBJ2-5,NA,TRBV18,CASSIWTGGPETQYF
TRBJ2-7,NA,TRBV18,CASSPDRGLNEQYF
TRBJ2-7,once,TRBV18,CASSFDRELYEQYF
TRBJ2-1,NA,TRBV2,CASSGTPSFPYNEQFF
TRBJ2-3,few,TRBV30,CAWSQATDTQYF
TRBJ1-2,NA,TRBV19,CASSIGGQGTYGYTF
TRBJ1-5,NA,TRBV30,CAWSVRTHNQPQHF
TRBJ2-7,NA,TRBV7-9,CSSSLRAAGGPWEQYF
TRBJ1-2,NA,TRBV7-8,CASSRGPTGDGYTF
TRBJ1-5,NA,TRBV28,CASSLPGDQPQHF
TRBJ1-2,few,TRBV6-1,CASSEAAIPSYTF
TRBJ2-3,few,TRBV4-2,CASSQEPSLTTDTQYF
TRBJ2-3,NA,TRBV5-1,CASSSGQGTDTQYF
TRBJ2-3,NA,TRBV10-3,CAISEVRGEGTDTQYF
TRBJ2-7,NA,TRBV6-5,CASSYSLLVKQYF
TRBJ2-7,once,TRBV5-1,CASSLELDSHYEQYF
TRBJ2-5,NA,TRBV10-3,CAISESDRGWKETQYF
TRBJ1-5,NA,TRBV10-3,CAISGQGRNNQPQHF
TRBJ2-7,NA,TRBV28,CASSSGTIRQYF
TRBJ1-3,NA,TRBV19,CASSTQGARGNTIYF
TRBJ2-5,NA,TRBV7-2,CASSIRNGRVGEAQYF
TRBJ1-2,once,TRBV7-2,CASSTGGNYGYTF
TRBJ2-3,NA,TRBV19,CASSVGTLRTDTQYF
TRBJ1-5,once,TRBV5-6,CASSYRGRSNQPQHF
TRBJ1-6,NA,TRBV6-5,CASSRTPNSPLHF
TRBJ2-7,NA,TRBV9,CASSVGTSLNYEQYF
TRBJ1-5,NA,TRBV10-2,CASSRDTGQPQHF
TRBJ1-2,NA,TRBV30,CAWSAQRHYGYTF
TRBJ1-6,NA,TRBV10-3,CATRTGDNSPLHF
TRBJ1-6,NA,TRBV5-5,CASSLSEGVTYNSPLHF
TRBJ2-3,few,TRBV11-2,CASSLVYPGMADTQYF
TRBJ2-5,NA,TRBV9,CASSPTREQYF
TRBJ2-3,NA,TRBV2,CASSETLTSLTDTQYF
TRBJ1-5,NA,TRBV2,CASKRTGEQPQHF
TRBJ1-6,NA,TRBV6-4,CASRTGGDGSPLHF
TRBJ2-3,NA,TRBV9,CASTLAGVTTDTQYF
TRBJ2-2,NA,TRBV7-3,CASSPWTGGTGELFF
TRBJ1-2,NA,TRBV6-4,CASRDSASAFYGYTF
TRBJ1-5,NA,TRBV10-3,CAISETPGHLSNQPQHF
TRBJ2-1,NA,TRBV11-2,CASTPFYRAGSSYNEQFF
TRBJ2-4,NA,TRBV28,CASSSQTGGLNIQYF
TRBJ1-3,NA,TRBV4-1,CASSQAGGTGGNTIYF
TRBJ1-5,NA,TRBV2,CASSKEGPQPQHF
TRBJ2-3,NA,TRBV7-6,CASSLGAGGPTDTQYF
TRBJ1-2,once,TRBV2,CDSSSGSYYGYTF
TRBJ1-5,NA,TRBV19,CASTDGTDLRPQHF
TRBJ2-3,few,TRBV19,CASSISARGRALTDTQYF
TRBJ1-5,NA,TRBV6-5,CASSYSGSQGQPQHF
TRBJ1-2,few,TRBV10-3,CAISESGRGTYGYTF